This T cell receptor beta chain was retrieved from a study of blood T cells in healthy people across ages (dated by TCRdb to the mid-2010s). Background for the entire study: In model experiments, template switching captured about one uniquely barcoded TCR beta cDNA molecule for every two T cells. Using deep sequencing normalized with unique cDNA molecular identifiers, the study measured how TCR beta repertoire diversity changes with age. The donors were split into four age groups: young (average around 16 years), middle-aged (39), aged (62) and long-lived (about 82). To avoid experimental bias, donors of different ages were distributed randomly across sequencing lanes. The study analyzed two additional independent replicas of 1 million unique cDNA reads from the same blood draw for two donors, one aged 18 to 30 and one aged 80 or older.

Systemically healthy Caucasian individuals from Russia, 39 in total and aged 6 to 90 years, were included as donors. Ten milliliters of peripheral blood were drawn from each donor into EDTA-treated Vacutainer tubes. Ficoll-Paque density-gradient centrifugation was used to isolate PBMCs, with at least 6.5 million per sample. Total RNA was extracted from PBMCs with Trizol reagent, with at least 5 micrograms obtained per sample. Naive CD45RAhigh/CD27high T cell percentages were measured by flow cytometry on a PBMC aliquot from every donor. The germline V gene encodes CDR1 SEHNR and CDR2 FQNEAQ (reference sequence). Here V drops 5 bases and J drops 5 bases, and the junction holds 2 bases not matched to any gene. From its cysteine to its phenylalanine, the CDR3 spans 13 amino acids. The sequence is cut down to CDR3 DNA, 39 bases in frame from base 1. Regarding this clonotype: This clone's antigen is unknown. One base away there is no much larger clone; base qualities are not given.

Libraries were prepared through 5' RACE. The reads were generated on an Illumina HiSeq 2500. The second PCR ran for roughly 7 to 12 cycles and used a J-beta primer mix along with a sample-barcoded 5' primer. Each TCR beta cDNA molecule received a unique molecular identifier from a template-switch 5' adaptor carrying 12 random nucleotides. At least 3 million CDR3-containing paired-end reads were obtained from each sample. The Mint cDNA synthesis kit, primed by a TRBC-specific oligonucleotide, was used to synthesize first-strand cDNA from all RNA. After uracil-DNA glycosylase treatment, a first 18-cycle PCR used universal primers M1SS and BC2_uni_R on all cDNA. On the study's bioinformatics: For normalization, 1 million high-quality reads were randomly selected from each sample, with every read carrying a distinct molecular identifier. Instead of being binned into consensus sequences, reads with shared molecular identifiers were discarded. MiTCR, set to a Q25 quality threshold and the strictest error-elimination algorithm, was used for CDR3 identification, clonotype clustering and error correction. A nonparametric unseen species model with Euler transformation was used to estimate a lower bound on total TCR beta diversity. TCRdb reprocessed the public reads (quality trimming at Q25 with fastp, clone calling with MiXCR) and kept in-frame beta chains. Rows with one shared CDR3 protein collapse into an entry with the most common genes and DNA. The V and J calls shown here were made by TCRdb, not taken from the authors' results. This sample comprises about a million distinct CDR3 sequences, around 46% of them detected only once. The top ten hold 13% of the sample.

On the study overall, not on this receptor specifically: Observed TCR beta diversity per million T cells fell roughly linearly with age, and a significant reduction was already apparent by age around 36. Observed TCR beta diversity correlated strongly with the percentage of naive T cells measured by flow cytometry. Donor CMV infection status was unknown, potentially confounding age-related changes in expanded clonotypes. Bulk unsorted PBMC profiling prevented conclusive comparison of naive and antigen-experienced compartments. The long-lived group showed more naive CD4+ T cells, fewer expanded clones and increased TCR diversity than the aged group, suggesting age selection. Total diversity estimates from one million sequenced T cells were considered lower bounds and underestimates.

The rearrangement joined TRBV7-9 to TRBJ1-4, and TRBD1 aligns with 7 junction nucleotides. The sequenced material came from blood. The sequence was obtained from a man aged 30 to 39 in good health. The CDR3 reads as follows: CASSRGQNEKLFF. The DNA is TGTGCCAGCAGCCGGGGACAGAATGAAAAACTGTTTTTT.